This T cell receptor (beta chain) was sequenced in a study of memory CD4+ T cells and cytomegalovirus serostatus. The CDR3 spans 14 residues. Germline values: CDR1 MDHEN, CDR2 SYDVKM. V was pared by 5 bases and J by 1 base, with 11 bases between. Clones were read by immunoSEQ multiplex PCR, and TCRdb kept only the in-frame ones, dropping some. Among about 50,000 clones listed, over 75% were seen once. Single viable CD3+CD4+CD8-CD45RO+ cells were sorted as the memory CD4+ T cells. Serostatus was set by detecting CMV pp150, pp28, p38, p52 IgG. Sequenced: memory CD4+ T cells from blood. This receptor was obtained from an adult in good health and CMV-seronegative. V gene TRBV28 combines with J gene TRBJ1-1; TRBD1 is a possible D gene (6 bases). CDR3 sequence reads: CASSQGLPNTEAFF. The CDR3 DNA reads TGTGCCAGCAGTCAGGGGCTACCGAACACTGAAGCTTTCTTT.